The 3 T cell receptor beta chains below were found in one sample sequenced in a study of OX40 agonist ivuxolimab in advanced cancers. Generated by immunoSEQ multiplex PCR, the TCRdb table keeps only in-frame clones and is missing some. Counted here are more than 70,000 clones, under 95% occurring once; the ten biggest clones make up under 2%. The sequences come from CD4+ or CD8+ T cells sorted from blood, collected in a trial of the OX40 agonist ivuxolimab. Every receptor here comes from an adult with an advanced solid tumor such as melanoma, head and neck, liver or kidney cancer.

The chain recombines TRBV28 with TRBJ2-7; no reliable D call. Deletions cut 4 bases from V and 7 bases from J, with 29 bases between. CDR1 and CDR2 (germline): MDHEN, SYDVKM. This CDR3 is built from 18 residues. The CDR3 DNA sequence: TGTGCCAGCAGTTCAGTATCCGGGCTCCAGGCTTGGGCCTTAGAGCAGTACTTC. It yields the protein CASSSVSGLQAWALEQYF. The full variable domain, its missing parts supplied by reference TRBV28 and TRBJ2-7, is DVKVTQSSRYLVKRTGEKVFLECVQDMDHENMFWYRQDPGLGLRLIYFSYDVKMKEKGDIPEGYSVSREKKERFSLILESASTNQTSMYLCASSSVSGLQAWALEQYFGPGTRLTVT.

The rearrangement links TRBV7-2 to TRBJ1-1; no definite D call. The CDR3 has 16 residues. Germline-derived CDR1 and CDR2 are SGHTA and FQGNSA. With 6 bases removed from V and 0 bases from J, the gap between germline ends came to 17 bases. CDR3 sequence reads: CASRHPRAGMNTEAFF. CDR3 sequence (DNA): TGTGCCAGCAGACACCCGCGGGCAGGAATGAACACTGAAGCTTTCTTT.

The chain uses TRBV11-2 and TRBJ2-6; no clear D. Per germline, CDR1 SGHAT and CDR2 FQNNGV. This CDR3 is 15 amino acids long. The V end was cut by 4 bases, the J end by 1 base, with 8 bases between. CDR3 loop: CASSSMGSGANVLTF. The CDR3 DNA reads TGTGCCAGCAGCTCTATGGGGTCTGGGGCCAACGTCCTGACTTTC.